The following is a T cell receptor beta chain sequence with its context. Per the original data handling: The assay estimated nucleated cells by amplifying reference gene primers. The protocol was immunoSEQ multiplex PCR, while the TCRdb copy is restricted to in-frame clones and leaves out a portion. V and J calls and clone size are copied from that table; D and trimming were computed from the DNA. The sample lists roughly 160,000 clones; about 80% were seen once. These data come from a study of blood T cell repertoires in COVID-19. Study-wide context: The United States, Italy and Spain provided the acute and convalescent COVID-19 samples. T cells, B-cell-depleted T cells, or PBMCs supplied cDNA or gDNA.

V was trimmed by 7 bases and J by 0 bases, leaving 8 bases between them. The CDR3 covers 13 residues. The germline gives CDR1 SGHTA, CDR2 FQGNSA. Material for sequencing was peripheral blood. The chain links TRBV7-2 to TRBJ2-3, with unresolved D. The source of this sequence is a man in his 70s with active or convalescent COVID-19. The CDR3 sequence: CASTRFSTDTQYF. The DNA of the CDR3 is TGTGCCAGCACCAGGTTTAGCACAGATACGCAGTATTTT.